This TCR beta chain is from a study of PD-1 blockade in classical Hodgkin lymphoma. Germline CDR1 reads MNHEY; CDR2 reads SMNVEV (reference sequence). This CDR3 spans 14 amino acids. The V and J ends lost 8 bases and 7 bases, in that order; junction bases with no gene match: 11. Profiling relied on immunoSEQ multiplex PCR, and the TCRdb table lists in-frame clones only, not all of them. The profile covers over 25,000 clones, with about 90% appearing a single time and 6% to 8% taken by the ten largest. Relapses following autologous stem cell transplantation were seen in all patients, with brentuximab vedotin exposure varying. Researchers pulled CD8+ T cells out of thawed PBMCs using magnetic negative selection.

The V gene is TRBV27, the J gene TRBJ2-1; 7 bases agree with TRBD2. The sequenced sample was CD8+ T cells from blood, obtained at baseline. The receptor comes from a human donor with classical Hodgkin lymphoma. CDR3 sequence reads: CASQLAAPQNEQFF. The CDR3 nucleotides read TGTGCCAGCCAGCTAGCGGCACCACAAAATGAGCAGTTCTTC.